This T cell receptor (beta chain) was captured in a study of T cell responses to AZD1222 COVID-19 vaccine. Germline CDR1 reads SGHAT; CDR2 reads FQNNGV. Deletions cut 2 bases from V and 4 bases from J, with 6 bases between. This CDR3 contains 13 residues. TCRdb's table, derived via immunoSEQ multiplex PCR, lists solely in-frame clones and lacks some. The sample yields about 110,000 clones, roughly 88% seen once. A word on this clone: Its antigen remains unknown.

Study-level points and caveats: An increase in Spike-specific TCR breadth and depth was observed after two AZD1222 doses. Clonal diversity may have been underestimated, and the donors were mostly white British, with more females than males. Baseline serostatus was positive in only five to seven AZD1222 recipients. Researchers report vaccine-associated CD4 TCRs spanning spike, with dominance at 160-218 and 743-854.

The clonotype originates from an adult who received the AZD1222 COVID-19 vaccine. The chain carries TRBV11-2 and TRBJ2-1; unclear D gene. The sample was peripheral blood, taken 28 days after the second AZD1222 dose. CDR3 nucleotides: TGTGCCAGCAGCTTAATCCGGTACAATGAGCAGTTCTTC. Translating it yields CASSLIRYNEQFF.